A single sample gave rise to the 6 T cell receptor beta chains below, sequenced in a study of blood T cell repertoires in COVID-19. Generated by immunoSEQ multiplex PCR, the TCRdb table keeps only in-frame clones and is missing some. The table shows approximately 170,000 clones, with 70% to 90% occurring only once. Sequenced sample: peripheral blood. These receptor sequences come from a man between 45 and 60 years old with active or convalescent COVID-19.

The CDR3 DNA reads TGTGCCAGCAGTCTCACCGGGACTCCCCAAGAGACCCAGTACTTC. Translating it yields CASSLTGTPQETQYF. The chain uses TRBV6-2 or TRBV6-3 and TRBJ2-5; a possible D gene is TRBD2 (6 bases). This CDR3 has 15 residues. CDR1 is MNHEY and CDR2 is SVGEGT in the germline V gene. Between the trimmed V and J ends, which lost 5 bases and 1 base, there was a span of 14 bases.

This clone has only a few counts. This chain joins TRBV4-1 and TRBJ1-1; 7 nucleotides match TRBD1. The length of the CDR3 is 15 residues. V gave up 4 bases and J gave up 0 bases; unmatched junction bases: 5. Per the germline V gene, CDR1 is MGHRA and CDR2 is YSYEKL. CDR3 nucleotides: TGCGCCAGCAGCCCCCAGGACAGGTTGAACACTGAAGCTTTCTTT. It is translated as CASSPQDRLNTEAFF.

The chain links TRBV10-3 to TRBJ1-4, with 7 nucleotides matching TRBD1. CDR3 length equals 14 residues. V shed 3 bases and J 7 bases; nucleotides not matched to a gene: 5. Germline V gives CDR1 ENHRY, CDR2 SYGVKD. This CDR3 is CAISDGTEGEKLFF. The CDR3 DNA reads as TGTGCCATCAGTGACGGGACAGAGGGTGAAAAACTGTTTTTT.

The chain carries TRBV12-3 or TRBV12-4 and TRBJ1-2; TRBD1 is a possible D gene (6 bases). This CDR3 spans 13 amino acids. V was cut by 5 bases and J by 5 bases, with 12 bases left in between. CDR3 amino acids: CASSPGTFYGYTF. CDR3 nucleotide sequence: TGTGCCAGCAGTCCCGGGACATTTTATGGCTACACCTTC.

This clone was detected once. J is TRBJ2-7 and V is TRBV19; D may be TRBD2 (5 bases). The CDR3 sequence is 13 residues long. Germline V CDR1 and CDR2: LNHDA, SQIVND (reference sequence). V was pared by 4 bases and J by 1 base, with 8 bases between. CDR3 residues: CASSSRESYEQYF. As DNA, the CDR3 is TGTGCCAGTAGTAGCCGGGAATCCTACGAGCAGTACTTC.

CDR3 residues: CASTLVSVNQPQHF. Written as DNA, the CDR3 is TGTGCCAGCACCCTGGTGAGTGTCAATCAGCCCCAGCATTTT. The chain recombines TRBV28 with TRBJ1-5; D is uncertain. This CDR3 comprises 14 residues. Germline V gives CDR1 MDHEN, CDR2 SYDVKM. With 7 bases removed from V and 3 bases from J, the gap between germline ends came to 13 bases.